The 2 T cell receptor beta chains reported below all come from one sample, sequenced in a study of T cells in localized non-small cell lung cancer. Data came from immunoSEQ multiplex PCR; TCRdb stores just in-frame clones and leaves some out. Among under 2,000 clones listed, about 23% were seen once. The material sequenced was normal lung tissue next to the tumor, taken before any cancer treatment. The source of these receptors is a woman aged 40-69 years with stage I lung adenocarcinoma.

This clone has a handful of counts. The gene calls are TRBV30 and TRBJ1-1; TRBD1 matches 7 bases. CDR1 GTSNPN and CDR2 SVGIG come from the germline V gene (reference sequence). Trimming at V came to 4 bases and at J to 0 bases, leaving 5 bases not matched to a gene. CDR3 length: 14 amino acids. The CDR3 DNA reads as TGTGCCTGGAATTTGGGACAGTTGAACACTGAAGCTTTCTTT. Protein: CAWNLGQLNTEAFF.

The V and J genes are TRBV19 and TRBJ2-5; maybe TRBD1 (6 bases). Germline values: CDR1 LNHDA, CDR2 SQIVND (reference sequence). The CDR3 consists of 14 residues. Trimming stripped 9 bases from V and 5 bases from J, with 19 bases between. The CDR3 reads CASAYRVGVETQYF. The CDR3, as DNA: TGTGCCAGCGCATACAGGGTAGGGGTGGAGACCCAGTACTTC.